This passage covers 13 T cell receptor beta chains from one sample sequenced in a study of long-term antiretroviral therapy in people with HIV. The run of the v3.0 immunoSEQ assay was at survey level. Data came from immunoSEQ multiplex PCR; TCRdb stores just in-frame clones and leaves some out. The top ten clones hold 5.5% to 6% of a sample with tens of thousands of clones, 82% of them seen once. This specimen consisted of unsorted PBMCs, obtained 1.1 years before starting antiretroviral therapy. The receptors shown here come from a woman under 40 with HIV.

The rearrangement uses TRBV11-2 and TRBJ2-5; D uncertain. V dropped 4 bases and J dropped 5 bases, with 20 bases sitting between them. The CDR3 contains 16 residues. Per germline, CDR1 SGHAT and CDR2 FQNNGV. The CDR3 reads CASSSQRSLGWETQYF. DNA of the CDR3: TGTGCCAGCAGCTCCCAGCGATCCCTGGGGTGGGAGACCCAGTACTTC.

The V and J genes are TRBV5-6 and TRBJ2-5, with D unresolved. Germline loops: CDR1 SGHDT, CDR2 YYEEEE. This CDR3 has 14 amino acids. With 4 bases removed from V and 1 base from J, the gap between germline ends came to 11 bases. The CDR3 region is CASSPAYVQETQYF. The CDR3 nucleotides read TGTGCCAGCAGCCCCGCCTACGTCCAAGAGACCCAGTACTTC.

The rearrangement joins TRBV10-3 to TRBJ2-7, with 9 positions matching TRBD1. Germline values: CDR1 ENHRY, CDR2 SYGVKD. The CDR3 runs 15 residues. V was pared by 6 bases and J by 5 bases, with 11 bases of the junction left unmatched. Here the CDR3 DNA reads TGTGCCATCAGCGAAGGTGTGGACAGGGGTAACGAGCAGTACGTC. Translation: CAISEGVDRGNEQYV.

V gene TRBV5-4 combines with J gene TRBJ1-2; D is possibly TRBD1 (6 bases). In germline, CDR1 is SGHNT, CDR2 YYREEE (reference sequence). This CDR3 comprises 14 residues. Trimming shortened V by 0 bases and J by 2 bases, and 8 bases separated the two germline ends. CDR3 DNA: TGTGCCAGCAGCTTGGAAGGGGGAAACTATGGCTACACCTTC. It codes for CASSLEGGNYGYTF.

The V call is TRBV10-3, the J call TRBJ1-2, with D perhaps TRBD1 (5 bases). Trimming took off 0 bases at V and 5 bases at J, with 7 bases between the two ends. Germline V CDR1 and CDR2: ENHRY, SYGVKD. The CDR3 runs to 13 residues. The DNA for the CDR3 is TGTGCCATCAGTGAGTCGGGGCTTTATGGCTACACCTTC. Translating gives CAISESGLYGYTF.

The chain uses TRBV5-1 and TRBJ2-3, with 8 bases lining up with TRBD2. Germline assignment: CDR1 SGHRS and CDR2 YFSETQ. Trimming removed 3 bases from V and 5 bases from J; junction bases left unmatched: 2. The CDR3 is made up of 13 amino acids. The chain's CDR3 is CASSYGGVDTQYF. The CDR3, as DNA: TGCGCCAGCAGCTACGGGGGGGTAGATACGCAGTATTTT.

This clone was observed a few times. This chain links TRBV5-1 with TRBJ1-2; tentatively, D is TRBD1 (6 bases). V was clipped by 1 base and J by 6 bases, with 16 bases between them. CDR1 is SGHRS, CDR2 YFSETQ, per germline. CDR3 size: 15 residues. The CDR3 DNA reads TGCGCCAGCAGCTTGTCCGGGACAAATAGTGATGGCTACACCTTC. Amino acid sequence: CASSLSGTNSDGYTF.

The chain is built from TRBV2 and TRBJ1-2; D is unclear. This CDR3 region has 14 residues. With 2 bases removed from V and 6 bases from J, the gap between germline ends came to 13 bases. Per the germline V gene, CDR1 is SNHLY and CDR2 is FYNNEI. Here the CDR3 reads CASSEIGYGNGYTF. The CDR3 nucleotides are TGTGCCAGCAGTGAAATCGGGTATGGAAATGGCTACACCTTC. Full variable domain (rest looked up from reference TRBV2 and TRBJ1-2): EPEVTQTPSHQVTQMGQEVILRCVPISNHLYFYWYRQILGQKVEFLVSFYNNEISEKSEIFDDQFSVERPDGSNFTLKIRSTKLEDSAMYFCASSEIGYGNGYTFGSGTRLTVV.

This chain links TRBV7-9 with TRBJ2-5; 7 positions match TRBD2. Trimming took 3 bases from V and 5 from J; bases not matched to a gene: 6. The germline V gene encodes CDR1 SEHNR and CDR2 FQNEAQ (reference sequence). CDR3 length: 14 amino acids. In nucleotides, the CDR3 is TGTGCCAGCAGCTTGCGACTAGCTCGGGAGACCCAGTACTTC. It translates to CASSLRLARETQYF.

CDR3 nucleotide sequence: TGTGCCAGCAGGGAAGCCACTGAAGCTTTCTTT. Encoded protein: CASREATEAFF. This sequence joins TRBV30 and TRBJ1-1; TRBD1 is a possible D gene (5 bases). The CDR3 length is 11 residues. Germline CDR1 GTSNPN, CDR2 SVGIG (reference sequence). The germline V and J ends were trimmed by 8 bases and 4 bases, with 11 bases remaining between them. Looking up the rest from reference TRBV30 and TRBJ1-1 gives the full variable domain: SQTIHQWPATLVQPVGSPLSLECTVEGTSNPNLYWYRQAAGRGLQLLFYSVGIGQISSEVPQNLSASRPQDRQFILSSKKLLLSDSGFYLCASREATEAFFGQGTRLTVV.

This clone was counted a few times. The chain is built from TRBV18 and TRBJ1-6, with 9 nucleotides matching TRBD1. V gave up 1 base and J gave up 6 bases; unmatched junction bases: 1. The CDR3 consists of 15 residues. Germline CDR1 and CDR2: KGHSH and LQKENI. The chain's CDR3 is CASSPLDRGNSPLHF. DNA of the CDR3: TGTGCCAGCTCACCACTGGACAGGGGTAATTCACCCCTCCACTTT.

J is TRBJ1-2 and V is TRBV10-2, with TRBD1 identical over 10 bases. This CDR3 comprises 14 residues. After removal of 8 bases from V and 2 bases from J, the junction contained 5 bases not matched to a gene. CDR1 and CDR2 from the germline V gene are WSHSY and SAAADI. CDR3 in DNA: TGCGCCAGCCGGGACAGGGGTGGCAACTATGGCTACACCTTC. Protein product: CASRDRGGNYGYTF.

The rearrangement uses TRBV9 and TRBJ1-1; D uncertain. With 0 bases removed from V and 4 bases from J, the gap between germline ends came to 10 bases. The CDR3 contains 14 residues. Germline CDR1 and CDR2: SGDLS and YYNGEE. The DNA for the CDR3 is TGTGCCAGCAGCGTAGCGTGGTCGGGCACTGAAGCTTTCTTT. Its translation is CASSVAWSGTEAFF.